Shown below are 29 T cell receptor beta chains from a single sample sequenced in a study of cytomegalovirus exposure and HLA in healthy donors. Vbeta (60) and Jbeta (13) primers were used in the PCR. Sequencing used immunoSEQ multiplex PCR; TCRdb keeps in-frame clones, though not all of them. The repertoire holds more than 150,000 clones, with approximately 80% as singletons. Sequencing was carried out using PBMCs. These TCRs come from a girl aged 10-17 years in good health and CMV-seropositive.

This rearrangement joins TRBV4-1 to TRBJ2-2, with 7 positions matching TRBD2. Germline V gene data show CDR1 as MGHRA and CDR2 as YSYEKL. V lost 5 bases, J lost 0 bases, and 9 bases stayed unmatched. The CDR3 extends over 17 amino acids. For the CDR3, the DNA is TGCGCCAGCAGCACCTTAGTAGCGGGTCCGAACACCGGGGAGCTGTTTTTT. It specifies CASSTLVAGPNTGELFF.

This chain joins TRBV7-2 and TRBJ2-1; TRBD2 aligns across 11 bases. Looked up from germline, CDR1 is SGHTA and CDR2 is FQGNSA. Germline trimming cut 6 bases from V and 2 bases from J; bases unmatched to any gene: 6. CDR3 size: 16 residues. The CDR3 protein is CASRRGSGRAYNEQFF. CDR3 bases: TGTGCCAGCAGACGTGGTAGCGGGAGGGCCTACAATGAGCAGTTCTTC.

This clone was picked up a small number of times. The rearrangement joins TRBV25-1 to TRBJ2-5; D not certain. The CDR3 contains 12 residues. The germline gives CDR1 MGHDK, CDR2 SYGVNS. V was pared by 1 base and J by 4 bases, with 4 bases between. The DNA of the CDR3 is TGTGCCAGCAGTGAATCTACAGAGACCCAGTACTTC. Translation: CASSESTETQYF.

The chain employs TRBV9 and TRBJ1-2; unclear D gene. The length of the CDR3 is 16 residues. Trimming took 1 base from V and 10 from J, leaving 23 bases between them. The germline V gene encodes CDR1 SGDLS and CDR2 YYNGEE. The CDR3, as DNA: TGTGCCAGCAGCGTATCTCTCGGGTTGGCGAACCTGGACTACACCTTC. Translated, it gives CASSVSLGLANLDYTF. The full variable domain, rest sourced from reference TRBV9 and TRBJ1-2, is DSGVTQTPKHLITATGQRVTLRCSPRSGDLSVYWYQQSLDQGLQFLIQYYNGEERAKGNILERFSAQQFPDLHSELNLSSLELGDSALYFCASSVSLGLANLDYTFGSGTRLTVV.

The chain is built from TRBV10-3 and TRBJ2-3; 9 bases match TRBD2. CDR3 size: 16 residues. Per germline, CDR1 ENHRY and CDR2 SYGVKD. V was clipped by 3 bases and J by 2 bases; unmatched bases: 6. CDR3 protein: CAISDKSGGTTDTQYF. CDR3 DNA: TGTGCCATCAGTGATAAGAGCGGGGGGACCACAGATACGCAGTATTTT.

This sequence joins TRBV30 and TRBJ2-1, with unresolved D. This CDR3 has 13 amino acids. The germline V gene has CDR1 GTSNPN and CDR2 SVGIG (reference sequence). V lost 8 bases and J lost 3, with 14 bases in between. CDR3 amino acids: CAGDWINYNEQFF. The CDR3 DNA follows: TGTGCCGGTGACTGGATCAACTACAATGAGCAGTTCTTC.

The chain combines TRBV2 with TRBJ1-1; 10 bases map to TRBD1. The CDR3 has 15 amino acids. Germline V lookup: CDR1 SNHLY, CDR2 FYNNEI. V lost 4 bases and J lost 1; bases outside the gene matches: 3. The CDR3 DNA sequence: TGTGCCAGCAGTGTGACAGGGGGCGGGAACACTGAAGCTTTCTTT. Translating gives CASSVTGGGNTEAFF.

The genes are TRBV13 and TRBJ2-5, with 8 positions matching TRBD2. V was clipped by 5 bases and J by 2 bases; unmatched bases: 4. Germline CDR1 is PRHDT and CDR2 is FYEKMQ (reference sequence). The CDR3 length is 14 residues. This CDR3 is CASSERGGQETQYF. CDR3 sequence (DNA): TGTGCCAGCAGCGAACGGGGGGGGCAAGAGACCCAGTACTTC.

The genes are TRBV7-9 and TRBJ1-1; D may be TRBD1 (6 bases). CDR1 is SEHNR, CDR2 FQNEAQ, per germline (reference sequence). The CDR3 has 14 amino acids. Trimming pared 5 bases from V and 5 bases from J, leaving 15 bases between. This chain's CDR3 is CASSPGNRVTEAFF. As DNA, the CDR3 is TGTGCCAGCAGCCCGGGAAACAGGGTAACTGAAGCTTTCTTT. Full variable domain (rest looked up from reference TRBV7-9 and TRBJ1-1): DTGVSQNPRHKITKRGQNVTFRCDPISEHNRLYWYRQTLGQGPEFLTYFQNEAQLEKSRLLSDRFSAERPKGSFSTLEIQRTEQGDSAMYLCASSPGNRVTEAFFGQGTRLTVV.

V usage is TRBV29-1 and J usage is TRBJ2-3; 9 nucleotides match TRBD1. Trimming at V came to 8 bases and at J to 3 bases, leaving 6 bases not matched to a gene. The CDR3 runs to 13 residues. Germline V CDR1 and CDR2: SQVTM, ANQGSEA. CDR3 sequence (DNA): TGCAGCAGCACGGGACAGGGAACAGATACGCAGTATTTT. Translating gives CSSTGQGTDTQYF.

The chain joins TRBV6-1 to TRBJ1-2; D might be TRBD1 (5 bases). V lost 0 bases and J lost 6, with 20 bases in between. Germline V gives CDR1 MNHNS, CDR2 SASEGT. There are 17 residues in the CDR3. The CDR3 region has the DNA TGTGCCAGCAGTGAAGCGGATACTTGGAGGGGCGCGGATGGCTACACCTTC. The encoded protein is CASSEADTWRGADGYTF.

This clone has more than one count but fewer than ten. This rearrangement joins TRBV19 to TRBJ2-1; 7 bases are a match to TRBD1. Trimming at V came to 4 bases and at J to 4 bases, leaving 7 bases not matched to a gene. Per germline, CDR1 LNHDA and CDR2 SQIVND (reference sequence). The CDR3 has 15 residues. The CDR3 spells CASSTADRNYNEQFF. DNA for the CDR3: TGTGCCAGTAGTACCGCGGACAGGAATTACAATGAGCAGTTCTTC.

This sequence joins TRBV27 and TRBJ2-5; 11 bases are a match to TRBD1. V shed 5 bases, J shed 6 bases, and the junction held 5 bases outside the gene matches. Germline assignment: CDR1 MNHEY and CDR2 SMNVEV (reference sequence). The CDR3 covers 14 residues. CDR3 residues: CASSEGQGGKTQYF. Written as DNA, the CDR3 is TGTGCCAGCAGTGAGGGACAGGGGGGAAAGACCCAGTACTTC.

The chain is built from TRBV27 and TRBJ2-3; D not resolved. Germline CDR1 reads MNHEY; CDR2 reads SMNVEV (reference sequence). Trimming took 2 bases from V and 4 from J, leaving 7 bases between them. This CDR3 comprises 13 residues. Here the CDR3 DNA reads TGTGCCAGCAGTTTAGAAGGAGCAGATACGCAGTATTTT. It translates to CASSLEGADTQYF.

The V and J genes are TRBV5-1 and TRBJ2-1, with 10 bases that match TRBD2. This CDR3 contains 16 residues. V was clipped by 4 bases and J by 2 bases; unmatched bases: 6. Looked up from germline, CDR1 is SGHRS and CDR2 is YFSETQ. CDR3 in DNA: TGCGCCAGCAGCCGGGCAGCGGGAGGGCCCTACAATGAGCAGTTCTTC. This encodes CASSRAAGGPYNEQFF.

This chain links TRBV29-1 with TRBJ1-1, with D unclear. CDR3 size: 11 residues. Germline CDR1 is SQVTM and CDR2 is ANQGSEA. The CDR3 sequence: CSGGLNTEAFF. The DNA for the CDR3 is TGCAGTGGAGGGCTCAACACTGAAGCTTTCTTT. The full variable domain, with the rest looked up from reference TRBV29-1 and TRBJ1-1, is SAVISQKPSRDICQRGTSLTIQCQVDSQVTMMFWYRQQPGQSLTLIATANQGSEATYESGFVIDKFPISRPNLTFSTLTVSNMSPEDSSIYLCSGGLNTEAFFGQGTRLTVV.

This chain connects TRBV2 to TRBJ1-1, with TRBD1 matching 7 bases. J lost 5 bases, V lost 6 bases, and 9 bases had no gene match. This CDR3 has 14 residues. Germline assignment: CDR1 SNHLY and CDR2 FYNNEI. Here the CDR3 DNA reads TGTGCCAGCAGCGATCGACAGGGAGGTACTGAAGCTTTCTTT. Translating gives CASSDRQGGTEAFF.

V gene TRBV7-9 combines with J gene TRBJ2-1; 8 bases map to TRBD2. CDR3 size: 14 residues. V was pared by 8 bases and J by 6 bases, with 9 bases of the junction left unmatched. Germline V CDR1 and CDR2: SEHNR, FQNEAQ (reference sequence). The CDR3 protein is CASVAGRLSNEQFF. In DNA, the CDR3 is TGTGCCAGCGTAGCGGGAAGGTTAAGCAATGAGCAGTTCTTC.

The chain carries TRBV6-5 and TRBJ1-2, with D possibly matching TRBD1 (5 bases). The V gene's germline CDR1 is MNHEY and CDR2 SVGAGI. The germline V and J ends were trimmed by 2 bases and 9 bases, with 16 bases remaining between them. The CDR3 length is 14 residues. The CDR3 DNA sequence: TGTGCCAGCAGTTACAGCAGATCCTCAGGGAGCTACACCTTC. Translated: CASSYSRSSGSYTF.

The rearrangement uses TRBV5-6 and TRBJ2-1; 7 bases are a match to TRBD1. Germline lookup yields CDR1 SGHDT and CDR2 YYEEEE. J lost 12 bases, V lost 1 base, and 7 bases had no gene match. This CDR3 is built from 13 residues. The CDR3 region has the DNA TGTGCCAGCAGCTTGACAGGGGAATTGACGCAGTTCTTC. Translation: CASSLTGELTQFF.

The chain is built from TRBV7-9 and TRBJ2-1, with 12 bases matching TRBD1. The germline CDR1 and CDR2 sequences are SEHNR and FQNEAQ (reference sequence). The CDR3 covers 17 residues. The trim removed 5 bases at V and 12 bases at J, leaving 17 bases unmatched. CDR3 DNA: TGTGCCAGCAGCACACCCCACGGGACAGGGGGCCCGTTCGGGCAGTTCTTC. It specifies CASSTPHGTGGPFGQFF.

The CDR3 is CASSQVPDTQTHEQYF. DNA for the CDR3: TGCGCCAGCAGCCAAGTGCCGGACACCCAGACCCACGAGCAGTACTTC. The genes are TRBV4-1 and TRBJ2-7; weak D call: TRBD1 (5 bases). Germline assignment: CDR1 MGHRA and CDR2 YSYEKL. The CDR3 consists of 16 residues. With 1 base removed from V and 5 bases from J, the gap between germline ends came to 18 bases.

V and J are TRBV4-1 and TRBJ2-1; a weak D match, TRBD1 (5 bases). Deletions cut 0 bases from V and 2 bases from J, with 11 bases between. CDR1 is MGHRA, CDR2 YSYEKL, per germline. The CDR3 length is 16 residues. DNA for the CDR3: TGCGCCAGCAGCCAAGATACGGACAATACCTACAATGAGCAGTTCTTC. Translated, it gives CASSQDTDNTYNEQFF.

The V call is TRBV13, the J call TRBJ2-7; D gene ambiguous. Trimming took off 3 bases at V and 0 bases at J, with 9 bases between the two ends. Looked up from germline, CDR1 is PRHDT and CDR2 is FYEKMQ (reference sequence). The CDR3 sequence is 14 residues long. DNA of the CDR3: TGTGCCAGCAGCTTGGCAGGTCCCTCCTACGAGCAGTACTTC. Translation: CASSLAGPSYEQYF.

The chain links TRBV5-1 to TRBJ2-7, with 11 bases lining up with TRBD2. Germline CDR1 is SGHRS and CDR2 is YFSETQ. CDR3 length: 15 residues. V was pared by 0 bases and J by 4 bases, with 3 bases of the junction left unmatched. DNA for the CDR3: TGCGCCAGCAGCTTGGGGTCTAGCGGGAGGTACGAGCAGTACTTC. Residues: CASSLGSSGRYEQYF.

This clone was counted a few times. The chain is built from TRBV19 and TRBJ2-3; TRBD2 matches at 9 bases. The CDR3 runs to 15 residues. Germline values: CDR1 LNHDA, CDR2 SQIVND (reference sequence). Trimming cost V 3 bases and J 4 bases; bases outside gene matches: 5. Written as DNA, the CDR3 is TGTGCCAGTAGTATTGGCGGGAGGGCCCCAGATACGCAGTATTTT. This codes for CASSIGGRAPDTQYF. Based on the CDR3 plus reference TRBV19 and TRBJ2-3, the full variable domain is DGGITQSPKYLFRKEGQNVTLSCEQNLNHDAMYWYRQDPGQGLRLIYYSQIVNDFQKGDIAEGYSVSREKKESFPLTVTSAQKNPTAFYLCASSIGGRAPDTQYFGPGTRLTVL.

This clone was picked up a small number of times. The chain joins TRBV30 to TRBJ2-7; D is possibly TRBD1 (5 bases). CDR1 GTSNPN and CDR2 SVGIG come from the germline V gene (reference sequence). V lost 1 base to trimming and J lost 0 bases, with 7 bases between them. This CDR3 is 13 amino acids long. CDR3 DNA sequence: TGTGCCTGGAGTGGGGGCCTCTCCTACGAGCAGTACTTC. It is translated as CAWSGGLSYEQYF.

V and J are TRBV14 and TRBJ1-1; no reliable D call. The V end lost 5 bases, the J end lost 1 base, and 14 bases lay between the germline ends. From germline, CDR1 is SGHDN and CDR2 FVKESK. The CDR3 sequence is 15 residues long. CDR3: CASSDRPGWNTEAFF. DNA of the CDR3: TGTGCCAGCAGCGACCGGCCGGGTTGGAACACTGAAGCTTTCTTT.

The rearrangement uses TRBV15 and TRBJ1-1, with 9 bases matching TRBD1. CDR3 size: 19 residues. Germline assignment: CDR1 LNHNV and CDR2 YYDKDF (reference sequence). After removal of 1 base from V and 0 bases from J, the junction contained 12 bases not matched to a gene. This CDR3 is CATSRGRAGTGLLNTEAFF. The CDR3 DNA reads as TGTGCCACCAGCAGAGGCAGGGCTGGGACAGGGCTCTTGAACACTGAAGCTTTCTTT. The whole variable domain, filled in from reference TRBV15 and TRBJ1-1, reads DAMVIQNPRYQVTQFGKPVTLSCSQTLNHNVMYWYQQKSSQAPKLLFHYYDKDFNNEADTPDNFQSRRPNTSFCFLDIRSPGLGDTAMYLCATSRGRAGTGLLNTEAFFGQGTRLTVV.